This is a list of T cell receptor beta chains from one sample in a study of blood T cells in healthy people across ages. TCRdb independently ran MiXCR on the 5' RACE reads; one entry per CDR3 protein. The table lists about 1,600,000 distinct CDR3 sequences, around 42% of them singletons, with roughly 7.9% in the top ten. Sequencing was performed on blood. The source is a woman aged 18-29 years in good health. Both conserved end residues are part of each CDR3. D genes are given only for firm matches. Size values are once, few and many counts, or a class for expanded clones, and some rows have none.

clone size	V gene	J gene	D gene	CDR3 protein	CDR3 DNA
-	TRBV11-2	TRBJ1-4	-	CASSHQGFNEKLFF	TGTGCCAGCAGCCATCAGGGATTTAATGAAAAACTGTTTTTT
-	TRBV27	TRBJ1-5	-	CASSFRGRQPQHF	TGTGCCAGCAGTTTCAGGGGAAGGCAGCCCCAGCATTTT
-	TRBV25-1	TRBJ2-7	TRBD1	CASAYRGLQRGIAFPLCDEQYF	TGTGCCAGCGCTTACAGGGGGCTTCAACGGGGGATAGCGTTTCCCCTTTGTGACGAGCAGTACTTC
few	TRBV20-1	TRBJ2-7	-	CSGVLYYEQYF	TGCAGTGGGGTTTTGTACTACGAGCAGTACTTC
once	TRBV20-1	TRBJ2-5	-	CSARILARGIYNEQYF	TGCAGTGCTAGGATTCTAGCTCGCGGGATTTACAATGAGCAGTACTTC
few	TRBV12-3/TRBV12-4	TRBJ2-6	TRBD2	CASSPLSGRAAMTGANVLTF	TGTGCCAGCAGTCCGTTAAGCGGGAGGGCCGCTATGACCGGGGCCAACGTCCTGACTTTC
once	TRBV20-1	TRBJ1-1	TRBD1	CSARVSGQGVNTEAFF	TGCAGTGCTAGAGTGAGCGGACAGGGAGTGAACACTGAAGCTTTCTTT
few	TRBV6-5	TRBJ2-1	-	CASSYNRRFEQFF	TGTGCCAGCAGTTACAATAGACGCTTCGAGCAGTTCTTC
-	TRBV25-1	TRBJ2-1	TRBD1	CASSSGGGGQGPPFRQETQFF	TGTGCCAGCTCTTCCGGTGGAGGGGGACAGGGGCCCCCTTTTCGGCAAGAGACCCAGTTCTTC
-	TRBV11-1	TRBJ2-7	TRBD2	CASSFSGLAGGYEQYF	TGTGCCAGCAGCTTTAGCGGACTAGCGGGAGGATACGAGCAGTACTTC
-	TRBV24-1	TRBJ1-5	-	CATSPRGQGTNQPQHF	TGTGCCACCAGTCCCAGAGGGCAGGGGACTAATCAGCCCCAGCATTTT
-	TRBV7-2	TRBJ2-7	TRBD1	CASSPPGQPFEQYF	TGTGCCAGCAGCCCCCCGGGACAGCCCTTCGAGCAGTACTTC
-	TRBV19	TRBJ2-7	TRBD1	CASQDRQGPYEQYF	TGTGCCAGTCAAGATAGACAGGGGCCTTACGAGCAGTACTTC
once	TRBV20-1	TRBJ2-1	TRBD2	CSARDDGTSGRGPYNEQFF	TGCAGTGCTAGAGATGATGGGACTAGCGGGAGAGGGCCCTACAATGAGCAGTTCTTC
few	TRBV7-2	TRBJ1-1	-	CASTLRQNTEAFF	TGTGCCAGCACCCTGCGACAGAACACTGAAGCTTTCTTT
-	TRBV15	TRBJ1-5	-	CATSRDQRQGEHF	TGTGCCACCAGCAGAGATCAAAGGCAGGGTGAGCATTTT
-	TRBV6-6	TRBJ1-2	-	CASSWRGDANYGYTF	TGTGCCAGCAGCTGGCGGGGAGATGCTAACTATGGCTACACCTTC
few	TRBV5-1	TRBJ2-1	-	CASSLEVELNEQFF	TGCGCCAGCAGCTTGGAGGTGGAACTCAATGAGCAGTTCTTC
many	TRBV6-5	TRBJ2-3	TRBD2	CASSYATSGSSTDTQYF	TGTGCCAGCAGTTACGCCACTAGCGGGAGTTCCACAGATACGCAGTATTTT
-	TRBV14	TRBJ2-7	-	CASSQGLLLDEQYF	TGTGCCAGCAGCCAAGGACTATTACTCGACGAGCAGTACTTC
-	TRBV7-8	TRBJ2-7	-	CASPQERAYNEQYF	TGTGCCAGCCCCCAGGAGCGAGCCTACAATGAGCAGTACTTC
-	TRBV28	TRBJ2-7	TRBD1	CASSLTGTGISYEQYF	TGTGCCAGCAGTTTAACCGGGACAGGGATTTCCTACGAGCAGTACTTC
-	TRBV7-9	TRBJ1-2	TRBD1	CASEQGASGYTF	TGTGCCAGCGAGCAGGGGGCTAGTGGCTACACCTTC
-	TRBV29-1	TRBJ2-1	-	CSVEASTDSYNEQFF	TGCAGCGTTGAAGCGTCTACCGATTCCTACAATGAGCAGTTCTTC
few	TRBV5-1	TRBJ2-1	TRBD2	CASSLTGTSGSNEQFF	TGCGCCAGCAGCTTGACCGGGACTAGCGGGAGTAATGAGCAGTTCTTC
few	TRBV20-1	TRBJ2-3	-	CSARDEDRPSYTDTQYF	TGCAGTGCTAGAGATGAGGATAGGCCCTCCTACACAGATACGCAGTATTTT
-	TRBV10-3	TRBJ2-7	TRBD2	CAISHGTSGNYEQYF	TGTGCCATCAGTCACGGGACTAGCGGGAACTACGAGCAGTACTTC
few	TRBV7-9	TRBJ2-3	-	CASSLDDGSVGTDTQYF	TGTGCCAGCAGCTTAGATGACGGGAGCGTCGGCACAGATACGCAGTATTTT
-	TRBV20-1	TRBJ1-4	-	CSARVTGWLGEKLFF	TGCAGTGCTAGAGTTACGGGATGGTTAGGTGAAAAACTGTTTTTT
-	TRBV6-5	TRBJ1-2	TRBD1	CASRRRQGARGYGYTF	TGTGCCAGCAGACGTCGACAGGGGGCGCGGGGCTATGGCTACACCTTC
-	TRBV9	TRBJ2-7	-	CASSVAGAGPFSYEQYF	TGTGCCAGCAGCGTAGCTGGGGCCGGGCCCTTCTCCTACGAGCAGTACTTC
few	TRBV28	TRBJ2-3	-	CASPSPPEHTQYF	TGTGCCAGCCCTTCCCCTCCAGAACATACGCAGTATTTT
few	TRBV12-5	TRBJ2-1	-	CASGPGTGSYNEQFF	TGTGCTAGTGGTCCGGGGACCGGCTCCTACAATGAGCAGTTCTTC
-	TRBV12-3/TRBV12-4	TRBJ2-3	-	CASSVRVARDTQYF	TGTGCCAGCAGTGTAAGGGTCGCGAGAGATACGCAGTATTTT
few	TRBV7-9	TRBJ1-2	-	CASSLEQGGNYGYTF	TGTGCCAGCAGCTTAGAGCAGGGAGGCAACTATGGCTACACCTTC
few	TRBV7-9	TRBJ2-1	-	CASSLGGPSYNEQFF	TGTGCCAGCAGCTTAGGCGGACCGTCCTACAATGAGCAGTTCTTC
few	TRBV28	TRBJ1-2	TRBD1	CASRTGLGGYTF	TGTGCCAGCAGGACAGGGTTGGGGGGCTACACCTTC
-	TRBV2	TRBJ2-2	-	CASSGVGTGELFF	TGTGCCAGCAGTGGGGTGGGCACCGGGGAGCTGTTTTTT
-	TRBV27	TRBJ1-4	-	CASSSWGGRWANEKLFF	TGTGCCAGCAGTTCCTGGGGGGGGCGTTGGGCTAATGAAAAACTGTTTTTT
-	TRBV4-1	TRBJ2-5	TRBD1	CASSHGQDRDPNEQYF	TGCGCCAGCAGCCACGGCCAAGACAGGGATCCCAATGAGCAGTACTTC
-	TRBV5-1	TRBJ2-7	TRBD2	CASSHGTSGIYEQYF	TGCGCCAGCAGCCACGGGACTAGCGGGATCTACGAGCAGTACTTC
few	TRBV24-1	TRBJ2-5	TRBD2	CATSEPTSGVETQYF	TGTGCCACCAGTGAACCCACTAGCGGGGTTGAGACCCAGTACTTC
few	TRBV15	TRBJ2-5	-	CSTTQAAGSSETQYF	TGTTCCACCACTCAGGCCGCGGGATCAAGTGAGACCCAGTACTTC
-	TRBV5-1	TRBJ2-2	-	CASSLALGNTGELFF	TGCGCCAGCAGCTTGGCGTTGGGGAACACCGGGGAGCTGTTTTTT
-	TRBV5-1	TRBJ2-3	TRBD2	CASKFLAGTLTDTQYF	TGCGCCAGCAAATTCTTAGCGGGTACCCTCACAGATACGCAGTATTTT
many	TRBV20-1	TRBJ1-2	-	CSATSLREGNYGYTF	TGCAGTGCTACCTCCCTTCGGGAAGGAAACTATGGCTACACCTTC
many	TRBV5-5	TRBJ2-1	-	CASSLDPLSYEQFF	TGTGCCAGCAGCTTGGACCCCCTGTCATATGAGCAGTTCTTC
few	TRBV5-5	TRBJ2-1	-	CASSFGTLYNEQFF	TGTGCCAGCAGCTTCGGGACATTATACAATGAGCAGTTCTTC
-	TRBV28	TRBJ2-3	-	CAARLRGAVGDTQYF	TGTGCCGCGCGGCTAAGGGGGGCAGTCGGGGATACGCAGTATTTT
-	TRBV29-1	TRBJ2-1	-	CSADQGGGNNEQFF	TGCAGCGCCGATCAAGGGGGGGGCAACAATGAGCAGTTCTTC
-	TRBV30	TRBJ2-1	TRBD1	CAWSPQTGYEQFF	TGTGCCTGGAGTCCCCAGACAGGGTACGAGCAGTTCTTC
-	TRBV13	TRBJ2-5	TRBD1	CASSPSGTGYQETQYF	TGTGCCAGCAGCCCTTCCGGGACAGGGTACCAAGAGACCCAGTACTTC
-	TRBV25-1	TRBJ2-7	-	CASSESVSSYEQYF	TGTGCCAGCAGTGAATCAGTCTCCTCCTACGAGCAGTACTTC